Listed here are 20 T cell receptor beta chains from one sample, sequenced in a study of cytomegalovirus exposure and HLA in healthy donors. Researchers ran the PCR with 60 Vbeta and 13 Jbeta primers. Measured with immunoSEQ multiplex PCR; TCRdb has only the in-frame clones, and not every one. This sample has approximately 120,000 clones, with approximately 76% found just once. Specimen: PBMCs. The receptors come from a man aged 35 to 55 in good health and CMV-seronegative.

V usage is TRBV4-3 and J usage is TRBJ1-1, with TRBD1 as a possible D gene (6 bases). The germline CDR1 and CDR2 sequences are LGHNA and YSLEER. The CDR3 spans 12 residues. V gave up 6 bases and J gave up 7 bases, with 12 bases separating them. This chain's CDR3 is CASRDLRGEAFF. The CDR3 region has the DNA TGCGCCAGCAGAGACCTCAGGGGTGAAGCTTTCTTT.

The chain has TRBV27 and TRBJ2-7, with D perhaps matching TRBD2 (5 bases). Germline CDR1 and CDR2: MNHEY and SMNVEV (reference sequence). Trimming left V 6 bases short and J 6 bases short, with 21 bases between. CDR3 length: 15 residues. The CDR3, as DNA: TGTGCCAGCAGCTCTGTCGCGGGCCGTCCAGGCGAGCAGTACTTC. This translates into CASSSVAGRPGEQYF.

The chain is built from TRBV12-5 and TRBJ2-7; D is possibly TRBD2 (6 bases). The CDR3 loop spans 14 amino acids. The V gene lost 2 bases and the J gene lost 6 bases, with 14 bases spanning the gap. Germline values: CDR1 LGHNT, CDR2 FRNRAP. The CDR3 loop is CASGLYGGVSEQYF. The CDR3 DNA reads as TGTGCTAGTGGTTTGTATGGAGGGGTGAGCGAGCAGTACTTC.

This chain's CDR3 is CASSFGGPYNEQFF. The CDR3 nucleotides read TGTGCCAGCAGTTTCGGGGGACCCTACAATGAGCAGTTCTTC. The J gene is TRBJ2-1, the V gene TRBV6-5; tentative D call: TRBD2 (6 bases). CDR1 and CDR2 (germline): MNHEY, SVGAGI. The CDR3 sequence is 14 residues long. Trimming shortened V by 4 bases and J by 2 bases, and 9 bases separated the two germline ends.

The CDR3 here is CASPQGSGNTGELFF. The CDR3 bases are TGCGCCAGCCCCCAGGGCAGTGGTAACACCGGGGAGCTGTTTTTT. The chain joins TRBV23-1 to TRBJ2-2; perhaps TRBD1 as D (5 bases). TRBV23-1 is labeled an ORF, and its function is uncertain. CDR3 size: 15 residues. Trimming cost V 8 bases and J 2 bases, with 15 bases left between them.

This clone was recorded once. The chain is built from TRBV4-1 and TRBJ2-6, with TRBD2 matching 8 bases. This CDR3 comprises 21 residues. J was trimmed by 0 bases and V by 2 bases; bases with no gene match: 15. Germline assignment: CDR1 MGHRA and CDR2 YSYEKL. In DNA form, the CDR3 reads TGCGCCAGCAGCCAACATTCACGACGGGGGGGAACCTCCTCTGGGGCCAACGTCCTGACTTTC. Translating gives CASSQHSRRGGTSSGANVLTF.

The V and J genes are TRBV7-9 and TRBJ2-5, with D possibly being TRBD1 (6 bases). V gave up 11 bases and J gave up 1 base, with 17 bases separating them. Germline lookup yields CDR1 SEHNR and CDR2 FQNEAQ (reference sequence). The CDR3 extends over 14 amino acids. CDR3 coding DNA: TGTGCCGGGGGCATGACAGACATCCAAGAGACCCAGTACTTC. Translating it yields CAGGMTDIQETQYF.

V usage is TRBV15 and J usage is TRBJ2-7, with 7 bases matching TRBD1. V dropped 4 bases and J dropped 4; count of bases not matched to a gene: 13. The germline V gene encodes CDR1 LNHNV and CDR2 YYDKDF (reference sequence). The CDR3 contains 16 residues. This chain's CDR3 is CATSTPKEGGQYEQYF. The CDR3 DNA follows: TGTGCCACCAGCACTCCGAAGGAAGGGGGCCAATACGAGCAGTACTTC.

This chain connects TRBV28 to TRBJ1-1, with 11 bases aligning to TRBD1. Unmatched junction bases numbered 10, after V lost 7 bases and J lost 0 bases. The CDR3 spans 17 residues. CDR1 is MDHEN and CDR2 is SYDVKM in the germline V gene. CDR3 DNA sequence: TGTGCCAGCACCTCAACGGACAGGGGGCTTATGAACACTGAAGCTTTCTTT. Translated: CASTSTDRGLMNTEAFF.

The chain joins TRBV7-8 to TRBJ2-5, with D perhaps TRBD2 (5 bases). This CDR3 is built from 15 residues. Trimming left V 5 bases short and J 1 base short, with 14 bases between. Germline-derived CDR1 and CDR2 are SGHVS and FQNEAQ. The CDR3 region is CASSLRWAGQETQYF. DNA of the CDR3: TGTGCCAGCAGCCTACGGTGGGCGGGCCAAGAGACCCAGTACTTC.

This chain connects TRBV6-5 to TRBJ2-7; maybe TRBD1 (5 bases). The CDR3 has 15 residues. The V end was cut by 0 bases, the J end by 6 bases, with 15 bases between. In germline, CDR1 is MNHEY, CDR2 SVGAGI. CDR3 sequence: CASSYSSDSQVEQYF. DNA for the CDR3: TGTGCCAGCAGTTACTCCTCCGACAGTCAGGTCGAGCAGTACTTC.

This clone was observed a few times. The chain has TRBV9 and TRBJ2-7, with D possibly matching TRBD2 (5 bases). CDR3 length: 15 amino acids. V was trimmed by 9 bases and J by 0 bases, leaving 19 bases between them. CDR1 is SGDLS and CDR2 is YYNGEE in the germline V gene. The CDR3 sequence: CATTPGIPSSYEQYF. DNA of the CDR3: TGTGCCACCACCCCCGGGATCCCGAGCTCCTACGAGCAGTACTTC.

The rearrangement joins TRBV6-1 to TRBJ2-1, with 7 bases identical to TRBD2. The CDR3 runs 14 residues. Germline CDR1 reads MNHNS; CDR2 reads SASEGT. Trimming cost V 0 bases and J 7 bases; bases outside gene matches: 3. CDR3 amino acids: CASSEALASNEQFF. The CDR3 DNA follows: TGTGCCAGCAGTGAAGCACTAGCGAGTAATGAGCAGTTCTTC.

This clone has just a few counts. The V gene is TRBV6-1, the J gene TRBJ1-5; 7 bases match TRBD1. Looked up from germline, CDR1 is MNHNS and CDR2 is SASEGT. Trimming took 6 bases from V and 4 from J; bases not matched to a gene: 3. The CDR3 has 13 amino acids. The CDR3 DNA follows: TGTGCCAGCAGGGGACAGACTAATCAGCCCCAGCATTTT. The encoded protein is CASRGQTNQPQHF.

CDR3 DNA: TGTGCCAGCAATCCCGTAGGGGGCCCCTATGGCTACACCTTC. Encoded protein: CASNPVGGPYGYTF. The chain carries TRBV11-2 and TRBJ1-2; TRBD1 matches 7 bases. Trimming removed 7 bases from V and 4 bases from J; junction bases left unmatched: 9. Germline loops: CDR1 SGHAT, CDR2 FQNNGV. This CDR3 has 14 residues.

The CDR3 reads CASSLTVNTGELFF. CDR3 bases: TGTGCCAGCAGCTTAACAGTCAACACCGGGGAGCTGTTTTTT. The chain is built from TRBV5-6 and TRBJ2-2; D unclear. Trimming took off 2 bases at V and 2 bases at J, with 7 bases between the two ends. CDR3 length: 14 amino acids. Germline lookup yields CDR1 SGHDT and CDR2 YYEEEE.

The chain combines TRBV27 with TRBJ1-1, with 7 bases fitting TRBD1. This CDR3 region has 14 residues. Germline V gene sequence: CDR1 MNHEY, CDR2 SMNVEV (reference sequence). The junction had 10 bases not matched to a gene; V was cut back by 8 bases and J by 4 bases. The CDR3: CASSPGTVVTEAFF. CDR3 coding DNA: TGTGCCAGCTCCCCGGGGACAGTGGTCACTGAAGCTTTCTTT.

The V and J genes are TRBV7-2 and TRBJ1-5; 8 bases are a match to TRBD1. The germline V gene encodes CDR1 SGHTA and CDR2 FQGNSA. This CDR3 has 16 residues. The V segment lost 5 bases and the J segment 6 bases; nucleotides outside the gene matches: 12. In DNA form, the CDR3 reads TGTGCCAGCAGCGTCCTCCCTCAGGGGGCAGGTCAGCCCCAGCATTTT. Its translation is CASSVLPQGAGQPQHF.

The rearrangement links TRBV11-2 to TRBJ1-2, with D possibly matching TRBD1 (5 bases). Trimming took 0 bases from V and 4 from J, leaving 12 bases between them. The germline V gene has CDR1 SGHAT and CDR2 FQNNGV. This CDR3 is built from 15 residues. CDR3 sequence (DNA): TGTGCCAGCAGCTTAGACACGGTAGGGGTCTATGGCTACACCTTC. It encodes CASSLDTVGVYGYTF.

The V gene is TRBV5-6, the J gene TRBJ1-4, with a possible D match to TRBD1 (6 bases). The V gene's germline CDR1 is SGHDT and CDR2 YYEEEE. The V end lost 1 base, the J end lost 3 bases, and 13 bases lay between the germline ends. There are 16 residues in the CDR3. In nucleotides, the CDR3 is TGTGCCAGCAGCTTGACAGGGAAGGGAGCTAATGAAAAACTGTTTTTT. Its protein is CASSLTGKGANEKLFF.